The clone carrying this TCR beta chain has more than one count but fewer than ten. Its antigen is unknown. This sample was taken from a study of T cells after yellow fever vaccination. Study-level background: SMART-Seq v4 Ultra Low Input handled preparation of low-cell-number fractions. Study observations and caveats: Reappearance after the booster was seen for most primary-vaccination clones, at 96% CD4 and 75% to 90% CD8. Clonotypes shared by both compartments, CD4 and CD8, made up a small share.

Looked up from germline, CDR1 is SGHRS and CDR2 is YFSETQ. This CDR3 has 15 residues. V dropped 4 bases and J dropped 2 bases, with 15 bases sitting between them. Production of TCR cDNA was by 5'RACE template switching, which also added a universal primer site and UMIs. TCRdb processed the 5' RACE reads anew with MiXCR; each CDR3 protein has one entry. The sample yields about 630,000 distinct CDR3 sequences, over 9% seen once. This material consisted of PBMCs, taken on the day of the yellow fever booster vaccination. This chain connects TRBV5-1 to TRBJ2-5; D is possibly TRBD1 (6 bases). The receptor comes from a man aged 25 to 40 who received the YFV17D yellow fever vaccine. The CDR3 loop reads CASSPSGHLQETQYF. The CDR3 DNA sequence: TGCGCCAGCAGCCCCTCGGGACATCTACAAGAGACCCAGTACTTC.